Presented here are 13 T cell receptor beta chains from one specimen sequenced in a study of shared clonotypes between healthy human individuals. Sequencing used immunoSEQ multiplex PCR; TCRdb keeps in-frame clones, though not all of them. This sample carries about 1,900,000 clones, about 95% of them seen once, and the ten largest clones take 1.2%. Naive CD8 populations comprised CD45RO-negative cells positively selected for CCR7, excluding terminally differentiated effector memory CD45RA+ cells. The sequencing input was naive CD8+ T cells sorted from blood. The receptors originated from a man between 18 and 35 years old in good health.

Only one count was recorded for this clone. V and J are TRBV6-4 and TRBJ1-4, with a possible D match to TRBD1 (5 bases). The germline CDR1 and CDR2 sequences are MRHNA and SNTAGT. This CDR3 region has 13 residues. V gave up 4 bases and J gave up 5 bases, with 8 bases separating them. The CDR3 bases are TGTGCCAGCAGTGGGGGCCCCAATGAAAAACTGTTTTTT. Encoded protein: CASSGGPNEKLFF.

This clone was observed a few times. The CDR3 reads CASGQEAYEQYF. The CDR3, as DNA: TGTGCTAGTGGACAGGAAGCCTACGAGCAGTACTTC. The chain links TRBV12-5 to TRBJ2-7; D may be TRBD1 (5 bases). This CDR3 comprises 12 residues. Between the trimmed V and J ends, which lost 6 bases and 2 bases, there was a span of 8 bases. CDR1 and CDR2 from the germline V gene are LGHNT and FRNRAP.

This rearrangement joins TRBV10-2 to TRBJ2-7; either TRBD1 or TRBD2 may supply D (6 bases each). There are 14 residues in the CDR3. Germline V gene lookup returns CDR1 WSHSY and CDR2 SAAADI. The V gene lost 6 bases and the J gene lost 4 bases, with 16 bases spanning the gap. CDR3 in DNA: TGCGCCAGCAGGGGATTGGGGGGCAGGTACGAGCAGTACTTC. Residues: CASRGLGGRYEQYF.

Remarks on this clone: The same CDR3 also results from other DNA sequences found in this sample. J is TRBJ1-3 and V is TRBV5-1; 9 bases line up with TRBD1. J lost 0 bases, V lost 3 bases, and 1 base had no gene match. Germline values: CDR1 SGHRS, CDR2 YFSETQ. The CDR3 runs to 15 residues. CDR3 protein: CASSSGQGSGNTIYF. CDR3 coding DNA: TGCGCCAGCAGCTCGGGACAGGGCTCTGGAAACACCATATATTTT. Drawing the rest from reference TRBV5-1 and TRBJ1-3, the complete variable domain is KAGVTQTPRYLIKTRGQQVTLSCSPISGHRSVSWYQQTPGQGLQFLFEYFSETQRNKGNFPGRFSGRQFSNSRSEMNVSTLELGDSALYLCASSSGQGSGNTIYFGEGSWLTVV.

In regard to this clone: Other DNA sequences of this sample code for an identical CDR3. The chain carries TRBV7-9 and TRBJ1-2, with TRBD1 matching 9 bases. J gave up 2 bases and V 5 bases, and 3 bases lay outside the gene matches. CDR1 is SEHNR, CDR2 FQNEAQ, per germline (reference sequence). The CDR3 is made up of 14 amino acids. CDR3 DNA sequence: TGTGCCAGCAGCACGGGACAGGGAAACTATGGCTACACCTTC. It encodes CASSTGQGNYGYTF.

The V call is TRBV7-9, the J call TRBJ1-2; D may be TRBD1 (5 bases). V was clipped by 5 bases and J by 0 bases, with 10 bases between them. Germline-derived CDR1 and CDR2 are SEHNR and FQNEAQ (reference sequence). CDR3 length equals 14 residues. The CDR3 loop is CASSRGGANYGYTF. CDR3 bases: TGTGCCAGCAGCCGGGGGGGAGCTAACTATGGCTACACCTTC.

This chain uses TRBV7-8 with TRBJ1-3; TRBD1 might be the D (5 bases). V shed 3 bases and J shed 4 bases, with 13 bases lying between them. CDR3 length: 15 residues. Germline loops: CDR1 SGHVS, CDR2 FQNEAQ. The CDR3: CASSFGRTRGNTIYF. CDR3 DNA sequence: TGTGCCAGCAGCTTTGGACGGACAAGGGGAAACACCATATATTTT.

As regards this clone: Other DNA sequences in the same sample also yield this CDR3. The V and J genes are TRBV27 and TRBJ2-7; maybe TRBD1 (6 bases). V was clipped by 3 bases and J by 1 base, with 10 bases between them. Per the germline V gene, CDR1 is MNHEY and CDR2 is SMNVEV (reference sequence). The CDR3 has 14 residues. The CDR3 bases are TGTGCCAGCAGTTTGGGCCAGGGGTCCTACGAGCAGTACTTC. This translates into CASSLGQGSYEQYF.

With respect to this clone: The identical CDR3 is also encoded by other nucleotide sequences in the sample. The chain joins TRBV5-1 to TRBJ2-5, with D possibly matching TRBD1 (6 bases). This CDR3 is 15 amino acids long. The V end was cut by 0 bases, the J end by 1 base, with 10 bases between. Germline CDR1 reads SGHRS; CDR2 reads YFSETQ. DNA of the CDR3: TGCGCCAGCAGCTTGGTGGCAGGGGCCCAAGAGACCCAGTACTTC. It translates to CASSLVAGAQETQYF.

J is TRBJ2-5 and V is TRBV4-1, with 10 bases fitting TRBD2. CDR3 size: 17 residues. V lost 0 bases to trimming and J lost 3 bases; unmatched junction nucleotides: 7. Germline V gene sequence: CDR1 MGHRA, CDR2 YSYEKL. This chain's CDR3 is CASSQEGSGGAEETQYF. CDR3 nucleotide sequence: TGCGCCAGCAGCCAAGAAGGAAGCGGGGGGGCCGAAGAGACCCAGTACTTC.

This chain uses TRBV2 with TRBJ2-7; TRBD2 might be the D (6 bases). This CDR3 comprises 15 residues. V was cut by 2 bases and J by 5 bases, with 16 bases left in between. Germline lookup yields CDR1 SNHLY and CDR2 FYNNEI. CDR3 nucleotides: TGTGCCAGCAGTGAATCGGTTCGGTCGGGGGACGAGCAGTACTTC. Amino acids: CASSESVRSGDEQYF.

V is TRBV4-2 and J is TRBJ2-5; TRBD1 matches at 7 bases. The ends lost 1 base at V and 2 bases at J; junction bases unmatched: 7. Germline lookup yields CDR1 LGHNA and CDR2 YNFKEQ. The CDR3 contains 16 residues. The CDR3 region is CASSQATGTAQETQYF. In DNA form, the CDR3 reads TGTGCCAGCAGCCAAGCCACCGGGACAGCACAAGAGACCCAGTACTTC.

The CDR3 here is CASSYPRGTGQDTEAFF. DNA of the CDR3: TGTGCCAGCAGCTACCCAAGAGGGACAGGACAAGACACTGAAGCTTTCTTT. The chain has TRBV11-2 and TRBJ1-1, with 8 bases aligning to TRBD1. The CDR3 consists of 17 residues. V shed 4 bases, J shed 3 bases, and the junction held 13 bases outside the gene matches. Looked up from germline, CDR1 is SGHAT and CDR2 is FQNNGV.